The rows below give T cell receptor beta chains drawn from one sample of a study of blood T cell repertoires in COVID-19. Generated by immunoSEQ multiplex PCR, the TCRdb table keeps only in-frame clones and is missing some. The sample has some 250,000 clones; about 80% are singletons. The sequenced sample was peripheral blood. Source of these receptors: a woman of 80 years or more with acute or convalescent COVID-19. Both conserved end residues are part of each CDR3. D genes are given only for firm matches. A clone size is listed for some rows: how often the clone was seen (once, few, many), or a class if it is expanded.

d_gene	v_gene	abundance	j_gene	CDR3aa	CDR3nt
-	TRBV2	-	TRBJ1-1	CASSEARWTEAFF	TGTGCCAGCAGTGAAGCCCGGTGGACTGAAGCTTTCTTT
TRBD1	TRBV4-3	-	TRBJ2-3	CASSPDPGTGGTQYF	TGCGCCAGCAGCCCCGACCCCGGGACAGGGGGCACGCAGTATTTT
TRBD1	TRBV6-5	-	TRBJ2-7	CASSSGQGGFEQYF	TGTGCCAGCAGCTCGGGACAGGGGGGTTTCGAGCAGTACTTC
-	TRBV3-1/TRBV3-2	-	TRBJ1-5	CASSQSSSNQPQHF	TGTGCCAGCAGCCAGTCTTCTAGCAATCAGCCCCAGCATTTT
-	TRBV12-5	few	TRBJ2-6	CASGLVIGAGANVLTF	TGTGCTAGTGGTTTGGTAATCGGAGCTGGGGCCAACGTCCTGACTTTC
-	TRBV18	-	TRBJ2-5	CASSQGVQETQYF	TGTGCCAGCTCACAGGGGGTCCAAGAGACCCAGTACTTC
-	TRBV10-3	-	TRBJ1-1	CAISESGAIEAFF	TGTGCCATCAGTGAGTCGGGGGCCATTGAAGCTTTCTTT
TRBD1	TRBV19	-	TRBJ1-1	CASISQGARTEAFF	TGTGCCAGTATCTCACAGGGGGCGAGGACTGAAGCTTTCTTT
-	TRBV4-2	few	TRBJ2-2	CASSPRGSGELFF	TGTGCCAGCAGCCCCCGGGGTTCCGGGGAGCTGTTTTTT
TRBD1	TRBV4-1	-	TRBJ1-2	CASSQGGTRGFYGYTF	TGCGCCAGCAGCCAAGGGGGGACCAGGGGGTTTTATGGCTACACCTTC
-	TRBV5-5	-	TRBJ1-5	CASSSAALGIQPQHF	TGTGCCAGCAGCTCCGCCGCTCTCGGTATTCAGCCCCAGCATTTT
-	TRBV2	-	TRBJ1-3	CASSEQAGATIYF	TGTGCCAGCAGCGAGCAGGCAGGGGCCACCATATATTTT
-	TRBV5-4	-	TRBJ2-5	CASSLSGARETQYF	TGTGCCAGCAGCTTATCGGGTGCGAGGGAGACCCAGTACTTC
-	TRBV2	few	TRBJ1-4	CASSVGEKLFF	TGTGCCAGCAGTGTCGGTGAAAAACTGTTTTTT